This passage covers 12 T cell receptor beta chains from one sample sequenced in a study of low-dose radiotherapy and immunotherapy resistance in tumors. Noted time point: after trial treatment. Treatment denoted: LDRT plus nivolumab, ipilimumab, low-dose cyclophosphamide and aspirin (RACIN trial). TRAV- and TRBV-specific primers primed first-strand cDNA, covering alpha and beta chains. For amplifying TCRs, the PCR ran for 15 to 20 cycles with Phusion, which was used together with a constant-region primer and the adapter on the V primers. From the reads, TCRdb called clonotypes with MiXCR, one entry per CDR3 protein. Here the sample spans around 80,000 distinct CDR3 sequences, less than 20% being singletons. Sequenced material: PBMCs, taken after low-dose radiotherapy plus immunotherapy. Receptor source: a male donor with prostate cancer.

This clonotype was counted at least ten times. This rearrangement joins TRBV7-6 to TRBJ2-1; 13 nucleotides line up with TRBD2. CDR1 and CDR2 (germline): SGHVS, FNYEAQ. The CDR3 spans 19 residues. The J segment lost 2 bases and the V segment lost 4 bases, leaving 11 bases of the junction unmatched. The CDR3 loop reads CASSSHILAGGPTYNEQFF. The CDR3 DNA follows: TGTGCCAGCAGCTCCCACATACTAGCGGGAGGGCCTACCTACAATGAGCAGTTCTTC.

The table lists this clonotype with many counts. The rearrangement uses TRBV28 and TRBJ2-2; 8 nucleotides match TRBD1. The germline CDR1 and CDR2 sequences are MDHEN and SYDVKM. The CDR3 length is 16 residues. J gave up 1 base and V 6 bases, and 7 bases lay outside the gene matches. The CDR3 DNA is TGTGCCAGCAGAACGTACGGACAGGGGAACACCGGGGAGCTGTTTTTT. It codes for CASRTYGQGNTGELFF.

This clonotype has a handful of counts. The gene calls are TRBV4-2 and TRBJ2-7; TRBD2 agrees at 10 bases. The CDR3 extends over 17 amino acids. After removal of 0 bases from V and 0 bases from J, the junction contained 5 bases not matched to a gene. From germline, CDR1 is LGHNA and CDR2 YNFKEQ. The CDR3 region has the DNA TGTGCCAGCAGCCAAGATACTAGCGGGACCATCTCCTACGAGCAGTACTTC. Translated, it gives CASSQDTSGTISYEQYF.

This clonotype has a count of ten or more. The CDR3 protein is CSVLEGAYDTQYF. The CDR3 DNA is TGCAGCGTTCTCGAGGGGGCTTATGATACGCAGTATTTT. The chain recombines TRBV29-1 with TRBJ2-3, with 7 bases lining up with TRBD1. Germline CDR1 and CDR2: SQVTM and ANQGSEA. V lost 5 bases to trimming and J lost 6 bases; unmatched junction nucleotides: 8. This CDR3 is built from 13 residues.

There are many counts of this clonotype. This chain's CDR3 is CSARDPSSYGYTF. The CDR3 nucleotides are TGCAGTGCTAGAGACCCGAGTAGCTATGGCTACACCTTC. V usage is TRBV20-1 and J usage is TRBJ1-2, with no clear D. The CDR3 consists of 13 residues. The germline gives CDR1 DFQATT, CDR2 SNEGSKA (reference sequence). With 0 bases removed from V and 4 bases from J, the gap between germline ends came to 9 bases.

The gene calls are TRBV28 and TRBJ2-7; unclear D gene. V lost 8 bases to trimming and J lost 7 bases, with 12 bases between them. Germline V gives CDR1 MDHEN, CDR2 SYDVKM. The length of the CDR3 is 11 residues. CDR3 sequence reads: CASSFGEEQYF. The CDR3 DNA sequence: TGTGCCAGCTCGTTCGGCGAAGAGCAGTACTTC.

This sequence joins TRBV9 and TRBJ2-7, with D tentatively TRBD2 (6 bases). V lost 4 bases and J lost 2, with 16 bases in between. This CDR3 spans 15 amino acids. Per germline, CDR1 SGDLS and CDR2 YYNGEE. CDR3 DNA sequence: TGTGCCAGCAGCCCACGAGCTAGCGAGGCCTACGAGCAGTACTTC. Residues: CASSPRASEAYEQYF. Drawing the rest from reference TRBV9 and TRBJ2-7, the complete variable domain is DSGVTQTPKHLITATGQRVTLRCSPRSGDLSVYWYQQSLDQGLQFLIQYYNGEERAKGNILERFSAQQFPDLHSELNLSSLELGDSALYFCASSPRASEAYEQYFGPGTRLTVT.

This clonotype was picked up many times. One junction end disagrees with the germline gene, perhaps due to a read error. For the CDR3, the DNA is TGCAGTGCAGCTCGGCTAGCGGGAGCGAAAACCGGGGAGCTGTTTTTT. It is translated as CSAARLAGAKTGELFF. The chain couples TRBV20-1 to TRBJ2-2; 10 nucleotides agree with TRBD2. Germline CDR1 and CDR2: DFQATT and SNEGSKA (reference sequence). CDR3 size: 16 residues.

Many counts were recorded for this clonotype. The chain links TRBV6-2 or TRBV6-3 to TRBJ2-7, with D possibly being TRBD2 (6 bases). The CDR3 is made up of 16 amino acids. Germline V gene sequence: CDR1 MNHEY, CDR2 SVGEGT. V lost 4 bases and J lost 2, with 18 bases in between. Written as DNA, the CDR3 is TGTGCCAGCAGTTCCGGGGACTCCACCCGGCCCTACGAGCAGTACTTC. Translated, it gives CASSSGDSTRPYEQYF.

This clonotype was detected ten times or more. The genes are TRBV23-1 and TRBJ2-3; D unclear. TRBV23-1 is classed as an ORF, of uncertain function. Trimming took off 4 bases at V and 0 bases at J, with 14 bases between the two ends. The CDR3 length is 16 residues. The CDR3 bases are TGCGCCAGCAGTCGAATCTCTTCATCCAGCACAGATACGCAGTATTTT. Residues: CASSRISSSSTDTQYF.

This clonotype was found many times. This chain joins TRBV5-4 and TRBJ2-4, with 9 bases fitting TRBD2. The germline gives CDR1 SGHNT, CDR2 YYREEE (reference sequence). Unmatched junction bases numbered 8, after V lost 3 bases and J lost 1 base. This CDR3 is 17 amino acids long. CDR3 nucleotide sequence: TGTGCCAGCAGCTCCCCCGTTAGCGGGAGTGCCAAAAACATTCAGTACTTC. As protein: CASSSPVSGSAKNIQYF. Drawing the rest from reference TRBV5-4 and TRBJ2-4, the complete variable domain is ETGVTQSPTHLIKTRGQQVTLRCSSQSGHNTVSWYQQALGQGPQFIFQYYREEENGRGNFPPRFSGLQFPNYSSELNVNALELDDSALYLCASSSPVSGSAKNIQYFGAGTRLSVL.

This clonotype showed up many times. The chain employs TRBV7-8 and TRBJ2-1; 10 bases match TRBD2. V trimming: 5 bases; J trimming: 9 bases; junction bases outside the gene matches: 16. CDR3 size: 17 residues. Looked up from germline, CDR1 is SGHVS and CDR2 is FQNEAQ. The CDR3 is CASSPVLAGQEFVEQFF. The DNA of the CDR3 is TGTGCCAGCAGCCCGGTACTAGCGGGGCAGGAGTTTGTTGAGCAGTTCTTC.